The entry below gives a single TCR beta chain sequence along with its context. No antigen is known for it. CDR1 and CDR2 (germline): MNHEY, SMNVEV (reference sequence). The V end lost 3 bases, the J end lost 10 bases, and 11 bases lay between the germline ends. The length of the CDR3 is 12 residues. Sequencing was performed with immunoSEQ multiplex PCR; in TCRdb, only in-frame clones are kept and a portion is missing. In the table there are under 95,000 clones, under 95% of which are singletons. The data belong to a study of T cell responses to AZD1222 COVID-19 vaccine. Notes on the study in general: Without day 14 samples, only post-peak T cell repertoires were studied. The donors showed a predominance of white British ancestry and of females, with possible underestimation of clonal diversity. Reportedly, nearly half of unique spike TCRs recognized epitopes outside B.1.351/B.1.1.7 mutations. CD4 TCRs linked to vaccination spanned spike, dominating at 160-218 and 743-854.

This material consisted of peripheral blood, taken on day 0 of AZD1222 vaccination. The rearrangement joins TRBV27 to TRBJ2-3; D ambiguous. The TCR comes from an adult in good health. The CDR3, as DNA: TGTGCCAGCAGTTTGGCGTTTCACGCGCAGTATTTT. Translating gives CASSLAFHAQYF.